A single sample gave rise to the 16 T cell receptor beta chains below, sequenced in a study of T-cell reconstitution after alpha-beta-depleted transplantation in children. Using unique molecular identifiers, the investigators prepared the TCRbeta library. TCRdb redid the calling of the PCR reads with MiXCR, one entry per CDR3 protein. This sample has fewer than 1 million distinct CDR3 sequences, with around 17% found just once. The material sequenced was PBMCs, mostly from graft donor cells, taken 360 days after TCRalphabeta/CD19-depleted stem cell transplant. Receptor source: a male patient aged 10-17 years who had a stem cell transplant for acute lymphoblastic leukemia, so the T cells may come from the graft donor.

This clonotype has more than one count but fewer than ten. The V and J genes are TRBV20-1 and TRBJ2-1, with TRBD2 matching over 7 bases. J gave up 3 bases and V 4 bases, and 6 bases lay outside the gene matches. The CDR3 runs 14 residues. Germline CDR1 reads DFQATT; CDR2 reads SNEGSKA (reference sequence). The CDR3 bases are TGCAGTGCTATTTTAGCGGGTAACTACAATGAGCAGTTCTTC. This gives the protein CSAILAGNYNEQFF.

This clonotype was observed a few times. The CDR3: CASSKGLRGGGGYEQYF. CDR3 nucleotides: TGTGCCAGCAGCAAAGGCCTGCGAGGAGGAGGCGGGTACGAGCAGTACTTC. The chain carries TRBV21-1 and TRBJ2-7; the table's D call, TRBD2, was not checked against the DNA. TRBV21-1 corresponds to a pseudogene. This CDR3 has 17 residues.

This clonotype was seen repeatedly, ten times or more. V usage is TRBV25-1 and J usage is TRBJ1-1; D remains ambiguous. CDR1 and CDR2 from the germline V gene are MGHDK and SYGVNS. The CDR3 has 13 residues. Trimming took off 6 bases at V and 1 base at J, with 9 bases between the two ends. For the CDR3, the DNA is TGTGCCAGCAGGGGCACAGCGAACACTGAAGCTTTCTTT. Translated, it gives CASRGTANTEAFF.

CDR3 in DNA: TGTGCCACCAGCACTGCGGGAGGGCCACTCTCCTACAATGAGCAGTTCTTC. Protein product: CATSTAGGPLSYNEQFF. J is TRBJ2-1 and V is TRBV15, with 9 bases matching TRBD2. The germline CDR1 and CDR2 sequences are LNHNV and YYDKDF (reference sequence). This CDR3 comprises 17 residues. J was trimmed by 0 bases and V by 4 bases; bases with no gene match: 7. The entire variable domain, with the rest obtained from reference TRBV15 and TRBJ2-1, is as follows: DAMVIQNPRYQVTQFGKPVTLSCSQTLNHNVMYWYQQKSSQAPKLLFHYYDKDFNNEADTPDNFQSRRPNTSFCFLDIRSPGLGDTAMYLCATSTAGGPLSYNEQFFGPGTRLTVL.

CDR3 coding DNA: TGCGCCAGCAGCTTAGTGCCCGGGGATGCTAATGAAAAACTGTTTTTT. This codes for CASSLVPGDANEKLFF. The chain joins TRBV5-1 to TRBJ1-4; D not certain. The V end was cut by 2 bases, the J end by 3 bases, with 14 bases between. The germline V gene has CDR1 SGHRS and CDR2 YFSETQ. The CDR3 consists of 16 residues.

The chain joins TRBV19 to TRBJ2-7; the match to TRBD1 covers 9 bases. The J segment lost 6 bases and the V segment lost 5 bases, leaving 8 bases of the junction unmatched. The CDR3 sequence is 14 residues long. Germline V gene data show CDR1 as LNHDA and CDR2 as SQIVND (reference sequence). CDR3 nucleotides: TGTGCCAGTAGTGAAACAGGGGGCTGGTCCGAGCAGTACTTC. As protein: CASSETGGWSEQYF.

This clonotype was recorded a few times. The J gene is TRBJ2-7, the V gene TRBV4-1, with D possibly being TRBD1 (6 bases). This CDR3 contains 14 residues. V was clipped by 6 bases and J by 3 bases, with 15 bases between them. Germline CDR1 reads MGHRA; CDR2 reads YSYEKL. The CDR3 nucleotides are TGCGCCAGCAGTTTCGACAGGCCCTTCTACGAGCAGTACTTC. Translating it yields CASSFDRPFYEQYF.

This clonotype was counted many times. The chain joins TRBV20-1 to TRBJ2-7; D not certain. The CDR3 totals 13 residues. Trimming removed 2 bases at V and 0 bases at J, with 8 bases between. Germline CDR1 DFQATT, CDR2 SNEGSKA (reference sequence). The CDR3: CSARTQSSYEQYF. In nucleotides, the CDR3 is TGCAGTGCTAGAACGCAGAGCTCCTACGAGCAGTACTTC.

This clonotype was picked up many times. The genes are TRBV5-1 and TRBJ2-1; no clear D gene. This CDR3 region has 13 residues. CDR1 SGHRS and CDR2 YFSETQ come from the germline V gene. V was pared by 0 bases and J by 7 bases, with 8 bases between. This CDR3 is CASSLDTRNEQFF. The DNA of the CDR3 is TGCGCCAGCAGCTTGGATACTCGAAATGAGCAGTTCTTC.

This clonotype turned up a few times. The chain links TRBV7-3 to TRBJ2-1, with 8 bases that match TRBD1. Germline V gene lookup returns CDR1 SGHTA and CDR2 FQGTGA. Trimming removed 3 bases from V and 10 bases from J; junction bases left unmatched: 2. This CDR3 has 12 residues. The CDR3 spells CASSFGTGEQFF. CDR3 coding DNA: TGTGCCAGCAGCTTTGGGACAGGAGAGCAGTTCTTC.

This chain connects TRBV7-3 to TRBJ2-3, with 14 bases fitting TRBD2. The CDR3 runs to 18 residues. V trimming: 4 bases; J trimming: 6 bases; junction bases outside the gene matches: 12. Per germline, CDR1 SGHTA and CDR2 FQGTGA. The CDR3 nucleotides read TGTGCCAGCAGCTCGACCCGACTAGCGGGAGGGCCAGCGGATACGCAGTATTTT. Its protein is CASSSTRLAGGPADTQYF.

Only a few counts were recorded for this clonotype. The chain employs TRBV7-2 and TRBJ2-3; 9 nucleotides agree with TRBD2. The length of the CDR3 is 19 residues. CDR1 and CDR2 (germline): SGHTA, FQGNSA. J lost 4 bases, V lost 0 bases, and 14 bases had no gene match. In nucleotides, the CDR3 is TGTGCCAGCAGCTTAGCGGTAGCGGGAGACTACCATTACGCAGATACGCAGTATTTT. Encoded protein: CASSLAVAGDYHYADTQYF. The whole variable domain, filled in from reference TRBV7-2 and TRBJ2-3, reads GAGVSQSPSNKVTEKGKDVELRCDPISGHTALYWYRQSLGQGLEFLIYFQGNSAPDKSGLPSDRFSAERTGGSVSTLTIQRTQQEDSAVYLCASSLAVAGDYHYADTQYFGPGTRLTVL.

The chain recombines TRBV29-1 with TRBJ2-3; D might be TRBD2 (5 bases). Trimming removed 4 bases from V and 2 bases from J, with 7 bases in between. This CDR3 has 12 residues. Germline V gene data show CDR1 as SQVTM and CDR2 as ANQGSEA. This CDR3 is CSVVANTDTQYF. The CDR3 coding sequence is TGCAGCGTTGTAGCGAACACAGATACGCAGTATTTT.

The CDR3 DNA follows: TGCGCCAGCAGCCAAGGGGCCAGCGGGGGGGCAGATACGCAGTATTTT. It translates to CASSQGASGGADTQYF. The chain employs TRBV4-3 and TRBJ2-3; 10 bases align to TRBD2. The V gene end was trimmed by 1 base and the J gene end by 4 bases; junction bases not matched to a gene: 5. The CDR3 spans 16 residues. The germline gives CDR1 LGHNA, CDR2 YSLEER.

The chain couples TRBV5-1 to TRBJ1-2; 9 nucleotides agree with TRBD1. Unmatched junction bases numbered 7, after V lost 4 bases and J lost 3 bases. The CDR3 sequence is 15 residues long. CDR1 is SGHRS, CDR2 YFSETQ, per germline. The CDR3 nucleotides read TGCGCCAGCAGCCTCGGGACAGGGTGGGACTATGGCTACACCTTC. Amino acid sequence: CASSLGTGWDYGYTF.

The chain recombines TRBV5-1 with TRBJ2-3; 11 nucleotides agree with TRBD2. CDR1 is SGHRS and CDR2 is YFSETQ in the germline V gene. The CDR3 is made up of 16 amino acids. V lost 2 bases and J lost 4; bases outside the gene matches: 6. Here the CDR3 reads CASSLTSGSRADTQYF. CDR3 nucleotide sequence: TGCGCCAGCAGCTTAACTAGCGGGAGTCGGGCAGATACGCAGTATTTT.